This is a list of T cell receptor beta chains from one sample in a study of blood T cells in healthy people across ages. TCRdb re-called the 5' RACE reads with MiXCR, one entry per CDR3 protein. The sample records about 780,000 distinct CDR3 sequences, around 68% being singletons. Sequenced: blood. The origin of the receptors is a man aged 25 to 40 in good health. CDR3s leave out the opening cysteine and the closing phenylalanine or tryptophan.

TRBV4-1,TRBJ1-1,ASSQGGRRGTEAF
TRBV6-5,TRBJ2-3,ASSYSSVRDTQY
TRBV3-1,TRBJ2-3,ASSPTNTDTQY
TRBV10-3,TRBJ2-7,AISDGWGYEQY
TRBV10-3,TRBJ2-7,AISDPNRGDEQY
TRBV12-3/TRBV12-4,TRBJ2-3,ASSLSPTGRDTQY
TRBV9,TRBJ2-7,ASSVDGTPRGSHEQY
TRBV7-8,TRBJ1-5,ASSLTSGQGNQPQH
TRBV7-2,TRBJ2-1,ASSSQLAGGQF
TRBV10-3,TRBJ2-3,AITSDRSNPDTQY
TRBV27,TRBJ2-7,ASSLSKGSSGDISSYEQY
TRBV20-1,TRBJ1-1,SACFPGTWTEAF
TRBV4-3,TRBJ2-1,ASSQDGRGPKYNEQF